This entry lists 20 T cell receptor beta chains sequenced from one sample in a study of CD8+CD57+ T cells in acquired aplastic anemia. TCR beta VDJ and CDR3 were profiled, and genomic DNA was the template. TCRdb redid the calling of the reads with MiXCR, one entry per CDR3 protein. The sample records 200,000 to 250,000 distinct CDR3 sequences, under 55% being singletons. Sequenced patients had shown CD8+CD57+ cell expansion by flow cytometry. Sequencing input: sorted CD4+, CD8+, or CD8+CD57+ T cells (not recorded which) from PBMCs. The receptor set was obtained from a human donor with aplastic anemia.

This clonotype has a count of ten or more. The chain has TRBV6-5 and TRBJ1-6; 9 nucleotides match TRBD1. The CDR3 spans 16 residues. Looked up from germline, CDR1 is MNHEY and CDR2 is SVGAGI. V lost 8 bases to trimming and J lost 6 bases; unmatched junction nucleotides: 11. The CDR3 loop is CASLPWRTGVNSPLHF. The CDR3, as DNA: TGTGCCAGCCTTCCGTGGAGGACAGGGGTTAATTCACCCCTCCACTTT.

Turning to this clonotype: The junction shows a germline mismatch at one end, possibly a read error. In DNA, the CDR3 is TGCGCCAGCAGCCCTGGTGAGGGCATGGGTTCGGAGACCCAGCATTTT. Translated: CASSPGEGMGSETQHF. The V and J genes are TRBV7-2 and TRBJ1-5; D gene uncertain. The CDR3 runs 16 residues. Germline V gene sequence: CDR1 SGHTA, CDR2 FQGNSA.

The chain is built from TRBV20-1 and TRBJ1-2, with TRBD1 matching over 9 bases. V gave up 2 bases and J gave up 7 bases; unmatched junction bases: 11. The CDR3 has 15 amino acids. In germline, CDR1 is DFQATT, CDR2 SNEGSKA (reference sequence). The CDR3 loop reads CSARNPGQGIGGYTF. CDR3 coding DNA: TGCAGTGCTAGAAACCCGGGACAGGGCATTGGTGGCTACACCTTC.

This clonotype was detected ten times or more. J is TRBJ1-5 and V is TRBV2; TRBD1 matches 10 bases. V lost 5 bases and J lost 2; bases outside the gene matches: 15. Germline V gives CDR1 SNHLY, CDR2 FYNNEI. The CDR3 consists of 19 residues. In DNA form, the CDR3 reads TGTGCCAGCAGTTTTGGGGGACAGGGGCGGGCAATCGGCAATCAGCCCCAGCATTTT. As protein: CASSFGGQGRAIGNQPQHF.

V is TRBV20-1 and J is TRBJ2-5, with 13 bases aligning to TRBD2. This CDR3 has 14 amino acids. Germline CDR1 reads DFQATT; CDR2 reads SNEGSKA (reference sequence). V trimming: 3 bases; J trimming: 4 bases; junction bases outside the gene matches: 2. The CDR3 loop is CSASRTSGGETQYF. The DNA of the CDR3 is TGCAGTGCTAGCAGGACTAGCGGGGGAGAGACCCAGTACTTC.

The chain carries TRBV7-2 and TRBJ2-5; possible D gene TRBD1, 6 bases. The CDR3 extends over 13 amino acids. Trimming removed 5 bases at V and 5 bases at J, with 12 bases between. Germline V gene lookup returns CDR1 SGHTA and CDR2 FQGNSA. CDR3 protein: CASSDDTGETQYF. The CDR3 region has the DNA TGTGCCAGCAGCGATGATACAGGGGAGACCCAGTACTTC.

This chain uses TRBV7-7 with TRBJ1-6; D possibly corresponds to TRBD1 (5 bases). In germline, CDR1 is SSHAT, CDR2 FNYEAQ (reference sequence). Trimming cost V 7 bases and J 7 bases, with 20 bases left between them. The CDR3 is 16 residues long. CDR3 nucleotide sequence: TGTGCCAGCACCTTGGACATCGGGCGAAGAAATTCACCCCTCCACTTT. This translates into CASTLDIGRRNSPLHF.

This clonotype was seen only once. The chain couples TRBV15 to TRBJ1-6; D gene uncertain. Trimming removed 0 bases from V and 8 bases from J, with 8 bases in between. The CDR3 consists of 14 residues. Germline-derived CDR1 and CDR2 are LNHNV and YYDKDF (reference sequence). The CDR3 protein is CATSRDARDSPLHF. The CDR3 DNA sequence: TGTGCCACCAGCAGAGATGCCCGCGATTCACCCCTCCACTTT.

This clonotype was observed many times. The V and J genes are TRBV18 and TRBJ1-6; D gene unclear. The V and J ends lost 3 bases and 8 bases respectively, with 5 bases between them. Germline assignment: CDR1 KGHSH and CDR2 LQKENI. The CDR3 totals 12 residues. The CDR3 reads CASSPDDSPLHF. The CDR3 nucleotides are TGTGCCAGCTCACCTGATGATTCACCCCTCCACTTT.

In the case of this clonotype: Mismatch with germline at one junction end may stem from a read error. This chain joins TRBV29-1 and TRBJ1-2, with 11 bases matching TRBD1. Germline loops: CDR1 SQVTM, CDR2 ANQGSEA. CDR3 length: 15 amino acids. The CDR3 nucleotides read TGCAGCGTGGAAGGACAGGGGGCTTCTAACTATGGCTACACCTTC. Its protein product is CSVEGQGASNYGYTF.

The V call is TRBV11-3, the J call TRBJ2-3; TRBD2 aligns across 9 bases. The CDR3 is 16 residues long. Per germline, CDR1 SGHNT and CDR2 YENEEA. J gave up 11 bases and V 5 bases, and 17 bases lay outside the gene matches. The CDR3 loop reads CASSTRWGLASDEQYF. The CDR3 bases are TGTGCCAGCAGCACCAGATGGGGACTAGCCAGTGATGAGCAGTATTTT.

The CDR3 sequence is CSAPSGYVGDEQFF. DNA for the CDR3: TGCAGTGCCCCGAGCGGGTATGTGGGGGATGAGCAGTTCTTC. V gene TRBV20-1 combines with J gene TRBJ2-1; weak D call: TRBD2 (6 bases). Germline CDR1 and CDR2: DFQATT and SNEGSKA (reference sequence). The CDR3 is 14 amino acids. The V end lost 6 bases, the J end lost 8 bases, and 20 bases lay between the germline ends.

V gene TRBV7-7 combines with J gene TRBJ2-3; TRBD2 matches 12 bases. The germline V gene has CDR1 SSHAT and CDR2 FNYEAQ (reference sequence). This CDR3 region has 16 residues. V lost 5 bases and J lost 2; bases outside the gene matches: 5. CDR3 bases: TGTGCCAGCAGCCGACCTAGCGGGGGGGTCACAGATACGCAGTATTTT. Encoded protein: CASSRPSGGVTDTQYF.

This clonotype has a count of ten or more. The CDR3 region is CASSIGLAPPIQYF. The CDR3 DNA reads TGTGCCAGCAGCATAGGACTAGCGCCGCCGATCCAGTACTTC. V and J are TRBV9 and TRBJ2-5, with 9 nucleotides matching TRBD2. This CDR3 comprises 14 residues. Germline CDR1 and CDR2: SGDLS and YYNGEE. After removal of 4 bases from V and 10 bases from J, the junction contained 11 bases not matched to a gene.

The CDR3 sequence: CARVALAGGRETQYF. The CDR3, as DNA: TGTGCTAGAGTAGCCCTAGCGGGGGGGAGAGAGACCCAGTACTTC. The rearrangement links TRBV19 to TRBJ2-5, with TRBD2 matching over 12 bases. Germline loops: CDR1 LNHDA, CDR2 SQIVND (reference sequence). The CDR3 consists of 15 residues.

This clonotype was detected only once. The V gene is TRBV7-3, the J gene TRBJ1-5; D remains ambiguous. Germline CDR1 SGHTA, CDR2 FQGTGA. The V end lost 7 bases, the J end lost 7 bases, and 14 bases lay between the germline ends. The CDR3 runs 13 residues. CDR3 DNA: TGTGCCAGCACGGTTCGGGATGAGCAGCCCCAGCATTTT. This gives the protein CASTVRDEQPQHF. Drawing the rest from reference TRBV7-3 and TRBJ1-5, the complete variable domain is GAGVSQTPSNKVTEKGKYVELRCDPISGHTALYWYRQSLGQGPEFLIYFQGTGAADDSGLPNDRFFAVRPEGSVSTLKIQRTERGDSAVYLCASTVRDEQPQHFGDGTRLSIL.

In this sample, this clonotype turned up many times. This chain joins TRBV7-8 and TRBJ1-5; no clear D gene. CDR3 size: 17 residues. The germline V gene has CDR1 SGHVS and CDR2 FQNEAQ. Trimming removed 1 base from V and 0 bases from J, with 13 bases in between. The CDR3 sequence is CASSLEQITYSNQPQHF. The CDR3, as DNA: TGTGCCAGCAGCTTAGAACAAATTACTTATAGCAATCAGCCCCAGCATTTT.

This clonotype was found many times. This chain joins TRBV5-5 and TRBJ1-5; a possible D gene is TRBD1 (5 bases). Germline CDR1 SGHKS, CDR2 YYEKEE (reference sequence). There are 14 residues in the CDR3. Trimming left V 0 bases short and J 10 bases short, with 14 bases between. In DNA form, the CDR3 reads TGTGCCAGCAGCTTGGCAGGGACCGCGGGTCCCCAGCATTTT. Its translation: CASSLAGTAGPQHF. Looking up the rest from reference TRBV5-5 and TRBJ1-5 gives the full variable domain: DAGVTQSPTHLIKTRGQQVTLRCSPISGHKSVSWYQQVLGQGPQFIFQYYEKEERGRGNFPDRFSARQFPNYSSELNVNALLLGDSALYLCASSLAGTAGPQHFGDGTRLSIL.

The chain couples TRBV20-1 to TRBJ1-5; tentatively, D is TRBD1 (5 bases). The CDR3 runs to 15 residues. Germline CDR1 reads DFQATT; CDR2 reads SNEGSKA (reference sequence). V was trimmed by 3 bases and J by 5 bases, leaving 17 bases between them. The CDR3 spells CSASQATAVHQPQHF. The CDR3 region has the DNA TGCAGTGCTAGCCAGGCGACAGCCGTTCATCAGCCCCAGCATTTT.

This clonotype appeared many times. The rearrangement joins TRBV7-8 to TRBJ1-2; 9 positions match TRBD1. The V gene's germline CDR1 is SGHVS and CDR2 FQNEAQ. Trimming took 1 base from V and 3 from J; bases not matched to a gene: 6. The CDR3 loop spans 16 amino acids. As DNA, the CDR3 is TGTGCCAGCAGCTTAGGGGACAGGGTGGTAGACTATGGCTACACCTTC. Translating gives CASSLGDRVVDYGYTF.